The present entry profiles one T cell receptor (beta chain) with its context. Its antigen is unknown. This sample stems from a study of cytotoxic CD8 clonotypes in ibrutinib-treated CLL. Whole-study results and caveats: Samples were collected at differing times from sustained-remission and progressing patients.

Profiled with immunoSEQ multiplex PCR; TCRdb holds only in-frame clones, not every one. The data hold 150,000 to 250,000 clones, with about 72% observed a single time. About 2 micrograms of genomic DNA, which was extracted from cryopreserved PBMCs, served as the material used for the TCR beta libraries. The specimen was PBMCs, collected after 24 months of ibrutinib treatment. The TCR was taken from a human donor with chronic lymphocytic leukemia.

DNA for the CDR3: TGTGCCAGCAGCACCAGCGGGGTCACAGCCAAAAACATTCAGTACTTC. It specifies CASSTSGVTAKNIQYF. The chain joins TRBV7-9 to TRBJ2-4, with 7 positions matching TRBD2. In germline, CDR1 is SEHNR, CDR2 FQNEAQ (reference sequence). CDR3 size: 16 residues. Trimming took 5 bases from V and 0 from J; bases not matched to a gene: 7. Full variable domain (rest looked up from reference TRBV7-9 and TRBJ2-4): DTGVSQNPRHKITKRGQNVTFRCDPISEHNRLYWYRQTLGQGPEFLTYFQNEAQLEKSRLLSDRFSAERPKGSFSTLEIQRTEQGDSAMYLCASSTSGVTAKNIQYFGAGTRLSVL.